Here is one T cell receptor beta chain with its context. Trimming cost V 4 bases and J 2 bases; bases outside gene matches: 5. This CDR3 is built from 16 residues. From germline, CDR1 is SGHRS and CDR2 YFSETQ. This sample is drawn from a study of blood T cell repertoires in COVID-19. Study as a whole: Italy, Spain and the United States were the sources of the convalescent and acute COVID-19 samples. PBMCs, B-cell-depleted T cells, or T cells were the source of the cDNA or gDNA that made up the material.

As processed by the authors: By means of reference gene primer amplification, nucleated cell counts were estimated. The protocol was immunoSEQ multiplex PCR, while the TCRdb copy is restricted to in-frame clones and leaves out a portion. That table furnishes V, J and clone size, whereas the DNA furnished D and trimming. The table records about 75,000 clones, roughly 84% of them present only once. This chain connects TRBV5-1 to TRBJ1-5; 11 bases are shared with TRBD1. Sample: peripheral blood. The receptor was derived from a woman aged 45-59 years with acute or convalescent COVID-19. The chain's CDR3 is CASSPGTGGGNQPQHF. Here the CDR3 DNA reads TGCGCCAGCAGCCCTGGGACAGGGGGAGGCAATCAGCCCCAGCATTTT.